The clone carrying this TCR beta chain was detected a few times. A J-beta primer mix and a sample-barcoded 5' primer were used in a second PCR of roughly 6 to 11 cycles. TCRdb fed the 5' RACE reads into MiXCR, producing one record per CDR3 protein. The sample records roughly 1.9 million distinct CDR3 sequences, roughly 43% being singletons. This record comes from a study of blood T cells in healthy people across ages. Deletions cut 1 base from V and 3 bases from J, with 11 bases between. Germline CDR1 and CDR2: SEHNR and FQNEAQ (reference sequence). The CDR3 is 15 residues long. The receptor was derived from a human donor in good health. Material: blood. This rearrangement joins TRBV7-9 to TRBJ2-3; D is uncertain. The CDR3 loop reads CASSLGSVETDTQYF. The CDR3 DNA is TGTGCCAGCAGCTTAGGTTCTGTTGAGACAGATACGCAGTATTTT.